This T cell receptor beta chain emerged from a study of cytomegalovirus exposure and HLA in healthy donors. Broader study findings: Among the CMV-associated chains, three were confirmed in vitro as specific for CMV antigens. TCR clusters originating in the first cohort tended to co-occur in the 120 validation repertoires, according to a later analysis.

Clones were read by immunoSEQ multiplex PCR, and TCRdb kept only the in-frame ones, dropping some. The sample has about 73,000 clones; 85% to 95% are singletons. The V end was cut by 2 bases, the J end by 7 bases, with 14 bases between. Germline V CDR1 and CDR2: PRHDT, FYEKMQ (reference sequence). There are 14 residues in the CDR3. The donors were in the roughly 130-subject validation cohort, distinct from the roughly 670-subject first cohort. As regards this clone: Its antigen remains unknown.

The sample consisted of PBMCs. The clonotype comes from a young man in good health and CMV-seronegative. This chain connects TRBV13 to TRBJ1-2; maybe TRBD1 (5 bases). CDR3 residues: CASSLRQQVGGYTF. As DNA, the CDR3 is TGTGCCAGCAGCTTAAGACAGCAGGTAGGTGGCTACACCTTC.